The clone carrying this TCR beta chain appeared once. Its specificity is not known. The CDR3 runs 15 residues. Germline CDR1 and CDR2: MRHNA and SNTAGT. The ends lost 7 bases at V and 1 base at J; junction bases unmatched: 6. Sequenced by immunoSEQ multiplex PCR; TCRdb stores in-frame clones only, minus some. The repertoire holds tens of thousands of clones, with around 86% as singletons. The data were taken from a study of radiotherapy plus CTLA-4 blockade in lung cancer. Study outcomes and limitations: Once radiotherapy plus ipilimumab had been given, TCR clones derived from tumor expanded in blood.

Chemo-refractory metastatic non-small-cell lung cancer patients underwent focal radiation alongside CTLA-4 blockade with ipilimumab. The source is a human donor with non-small cell lung cancer who had stable disease on radiotherapy plus ipilimumab. The material was peripheral blood, obtained from a patient treated with radiotherapy plus ipilimumab. V gene TRBV6-4 combines with J gene TRBJ2-2; 7 nucleotides agree with TRBD1. The CDR3 nucleotides read TGTGCCAGCATCGGACAGGACAAGAACACCGGGGAGCTGTTTTTT. Protein product: CASIGQDKNTGELFF.